These T cell receptor beta chains were read from a single sample in a study of blood T cell repertoires in COVID-19. Generated by immunoSEQ multiplex PCR, the TCRdb table keeps only in-frame clones and is missing some. The sample carries fewer than 350,000 clones, over 75% recorded once. Specimen: peripheral blood. The receptor set was obtained from a young man with active or convalescent COVID-19. The CDR3 runs from the conserved cysteine through the conserved F or W. A D gene is named only where the DNA matches it firmly. Only part of the rows carry a size: once, few, many, or a class if the clone is expanded.

abundance,d_gene,v_gene,j_gene,CDR3nt,CDR3aa
-,-,TRBV24-1,TRBJ1-2,TGTGCCACCAGCGACTCACAGGGCTATGGCTACACCTTC,CATSDSQGYGYTF
-,-,TRBV6-5,TRBJ2-1,TGTGCCAGCACCCCAGGGGCAGGAGCGTACAATGAGCAGTTCTTC,CASTPGAGAYNEQFF
-,-,TRBV6-2/TRBV6-3,TRBJ1-4,TGTGCCAGCAGACCTCCTGACAGAGAACTGTTTTTT,CASRPPDRELFF
-,-,TRBV13,TRBJ1-4,TGTGCCAGCAGCTTACAGGGGTATGGGGATGAAAAACTGTTTTTT,CASSLQGYGDEKLFF
-,TRBD1,TRBV7-3,TRBJ2-7,TGTGCCAGCAGCTTATTACAGGGGGACGAGCAGTACTTC,CASSLLQGDEQYF
-,TRBD2,TRBV7-8,TRBJ2-3,TGTGCCAGCAGCTTAGCCCGTCCGGGACTAGCGGGGGAAGATACGCAGTATTTT,CASSLARPGLAGEDTQYF
-,-,TRBV11-2,TRBJ1-1,TGTGCCAGCAGCGCGGGGGCCTACTCTGACACTGAAGCTTTCTTT,CASSAGAYSDTEAFF
-,-,TRBV9,TRBJ2-6,TGTGCCAGCATGGGGCGTAACCGGAAGCAAAAGGACTCTGGGGCCAACGTCCTGACTTTC,CASMGRNRKQKDSGANVLTF
-,TRBD2,TRBV5-4,TRBJ2-7,TGTGCCAGCAGCTTGGAGCGGGGTACCTACGAGCAGTACTTC,CASSLERGTYEQYF
once,TRBD1,TRBV7-6,TRBJ2-7,TGTGCCAGCAGCCGCCTCCCTGTCTCCGGGACAGGAGCCTACGAGCAGTACTTC,CASSRLPVSGTGAYEQYF
-,TRBD2,TRBV4-2,TRBJ2-7,TGTGCCAGCAGCCAAGATGGGACTAGCGGGGAGATTTACGAGCAGTACTTC,CASSQDGTSGEIYEQYF
once,TRBD1,TRBV19,TRBJ2-7,TGTGCCAGTAGTTCCGGGACAGGGGACTACGAGCAGTACTTC,CASSSGTGDYEQYF
-,-,TRBV27,TRBJ1-4,TGTGCCAGCAGTTTGGGGGGACGCAATGAAAAACTGTTTTTT,CASSLGGRNEKLFF
-,TRBD1,TRBV11-3,TRBJ2-7,TGTGCCAGCAGCTTTGACAGGGGGCTGGGCGAGCAGTACTTC,CASSFDRGLGEQYF
-,-,TRBV7-8,TRBJ2-2,TGTGCCAGCAGCCCGCTCCCGTCGGGGGCGAACACCGGGGAGCTGTTTTTT,CASSPLPSGANTGELFF
-,TRBD1,TRBV11-3,TRBJ2-3,TGTGCCAGCAGCCCGCGGACAGGGGCCGTGACAGATACGCAGTATTTT,CASSPRTGAVTDTQYF
-,-,TRBV7-2,TRBJ2-5,TGTGCCAGCAGCCCCCATCAACTTCAAGAGACCCAGTACTTC,CASSPHQLQETQYF
-,-,TRBV5-4,TRBJ2-3,TGTGCCACTAGGACAGCCTGGGGAGCAGATACGCAGTATTTT,CATRTAWGADTQYF
-,TRBD1,TRBV7-9,TRBJ1-2,TGTGCCAGCAAAAGGACAGGGATCAACTATGGCTACACCTTC,CASKRTGINYGYTF
-,-,TRBV13,TRBJ1-1,TGTGCCAGCAGCTTGGGGGCACTGAACACTGAAGCTTTCTTT,CASSLGALNTEAFF
-,TRBD1,TRBV3-1/TRBV3-2,TRBJ2-7,TGTGCCAGCAGTTCGGGACAGTCCGAACTAAGGCAGTACTTC,CASSSGQSELRQYF
-,-,TRBV18,TRBJ2-3,TGTGCCAGCTCACCACCGGACAAGAGCGCAGATACGCAGTATTTT,CASSPPDKSADTQYF
-,-,TRBV18,TRBJ1-1,TGTGCCAGCTCACCCCCGGGGGAGGGCCGAGCTTTCTTT,CASSPPGEGRAFF
-,TRBD1,TRBV2,TRBJ1-2,TGTGCCAGCAGCCTAAGGGACAGGGGGCGCGGTGGCTACACCTTC,CASSLRDRGRGGYTF
-,TRBD1,TRBV5-4,TRBJ1-2,TGTGCCAGCAGCCGGACAGGGCGGTTTGATGGCTACACCTTC,CASSRTGRFDGYTF
-,-,TRBV7-9,TRBJ1-1,TGTGCCAGCAGCTTTACCTCGGACAGGAACACTGAAGCTTTCTTT,CASSFTSDRNTEAFF
-,-,TRBV7-2,TRBJ1-2,TGTGCCAGCAGCTCTAATAGGGGTTTTGGCTACACCTTC,CASSSNRGFGYTF
-,TRBD2,TRBV7-2,TRBJ2-3,TGTGCCAGCAGCTTAGAGAGCGGGACCTTGAAGTATTTT,CASSLESGTLKYF
-,-,TRBV5-1,TRBJ2-7,TGCGCCAGCAGCTTGGCGAACCCTGTAACGGGTATTTTCTACGAGCAGTACTTC,CASSLANPVTGIFYEQYF
-,TRBD1,TRBV3-1/TRBV3-2,TRBJ2-7,TGTGCCAACTTCTTGGACCGGGACAGGGGGGCTCCTGGCTCCTACGAGCAGTACTTC,CANFLDRDRGAPGSYEQYF
-,TRBD2,TRBV9,TRBJ2-5,TGTGCCAGCAGCGTGTGGACTAGCGGGGCGAAAGAGACCCAGTACTTC,CASSVWTSGAKETQYF
-,TRBD1,TRBV13,TRBJ1-2,TGTGCCAGCAGCTCAACAGGGGGTGGCTACACCTTC,CASSSTGGGYTF
-,-,TRBV29-1,TRBJ1-1,TGCAGCGTTGAATCCACGGTGGAGGGCACTGAAGCTTTCTTT,CSVESTVEGTEAFF
many,TRBD2,TRBV2,TRBJ2-7,TGTGCCAGCAGTGAACTAGCGGGGCACTCCTACGAGCAGTACTTC,CASSELAGHSYEQYF
-,-,TRBV4-1,TRBJ1-6,TGCGCCAGCTCCCTTGCGGGGATAATTTCACCCCTCCACTTT,CASSLAGIISPLHF
-,-,TRBV27,TRBJ2-1,TGTGCCAGCAGTTTATCGAAGTTAACAGCCTACTCCTACAATGAGCAGTTCTTC,CASSLSKLTAYSYNEQFF
-,-,TRBV19,TRBJ2-7,TGTGCCAGTAGTGAGGGTAGCTCCTACGAGCAGTACTTC,CASSEGSSYEQYF
-,-,TRBV6-4,TRBJ2-5,TGTGCCAGCAGTTGCCGGGACTCACACCAAGAGACCCAGTACTTC,CASSCRDSHQETQYF
-,TRBD1,TRBV9,TRBJ1-2,TGTGCCAGCAGCGCTGGGGACAGTAGTTTCTATGGCTACACCTTC,CASSAGDSSFYGYTF
once,TRBD2,TRBV27,TRBJ2-7,TGTGCCAGCAGTTACCCGACTAGCGGGGGGGCGCGGGAGCAGTACTTC,CASSYPTSGGAREQYF
-,-,TRBV29-1,TRBJ1-1,TGCAGCGTTGCCAACCAACCCGGTGAAGCTTTCTTT,CSVANQPGEAFF
-,TRBD1,TRBV20-1,TRBJ2-7,TGCAGTGCTAGTACAGGGGCCCACGAGCAGTACTTC,CSASTGAHEQYF
-,TRBD1,TRBV20-1,TRBJ1-5,TGCAGTGCTAGTCAGGGGGCGTCCTCAAGCAATCAGCCCCAGCATTTT,CSASQGASSSNQPQHF
-,TRBD2,TRBV27,TRBJ2-1,TGTGCCAGCACCGGAACTAGCGGGGGCGTCAATGAGCAGTTCTTC,CASTGTSGGVNEQFF
-,TRBD1,TRBV3-1/TRBV3-2,TRBJ1-2,TGTGCCAGCAGCCAAGGACAGGGGAACTATGGCTACACCTTC,CASSQGQGNYGYTF